These 32 T cell receptor beta chains came from one sample sequenced in a study of blood T cell repertoires in COVID-19. TCRdb's table, derived via immunoSEQ multiplex PCR, lists solely in-frame clones and lacks some. Counted here are nearly 65,000 clones, approximately 79% occurring once; the ten biggest clones make up over 9%. Sequencing was done on a sample of peripheral blood. These receptor sequences come from a human donor in a cohort sampled during active COVID-19.

The chain uses TRBV29-1 and TRBJ2-2; no clear D. The CDR3 extends over 12 amino acids. Germline V lookup: CDR1 SQVTM, CDR2 ANQGSEA. Trimming took 4 bases from V and 5 from J, leaving 8 bases between them. This CDR3 reads CSVVLMTGELFF. The CDR3 bases are TGCAGCGTTGTACTAATGACCGGGGAGCTGTTTTTT.

This clone has more than one count but fewer than ten. The chain carries TRBV25-1 and TRBJ2-7; D may be TRBD1 (6 bases). CDR3 size: 13 residues. CDR1 and CDR2 (germline): MGHDK, SYGVNS. V was pared by 5 bases and J by 5 bases, with 13 bases between. The CDR3 bases are TGTGCCAGCAGTCAGGGGATTGTAAACGAGCAGTACTTC. This encodes CASSQGIVNEQYF.

As to this clone: Since no conserved phenylalanine or tryptophan closes the CDR3, a read error is the likely cause. It is unclear where the CDR3 begins or ends on the DNA, so no DNA is shown, and the CDR3 is as TCRdb lists it. The V call is TRBV2, the J call TRBJ2-7; the table's D call TRBD2 went unverified against the DNA. Germline CDR1 reads SNHLY; CDR2 reads FYNNEI. The CDR3 is 14 amino acids long, termini counted. CDR3: CASSEHFGLAVTTI.

The rearrangement uses TRBV11-3 and TRBJ1-2, with TRBD1 matching over 8 bases. CDR3 length equals 15 residues. The V gene end was trimmed by 2 bases and the J gene end by 0 bases; junction bases not matched to a gene: 2. Germline V gene lookup returns CDR1 SGHNT and CDR2 YENEEA. The DNA for the CDR3 is TGTGCCAGCAGCTTAACAGGGGGAGCTAACTATGGCTACACCTTC. This codes for CASSLTGGANYGYTF.

Written as DNA, the CDR3 is TGTGCCAGTAGTCGACAAACTGTGAACACTGAAGCTTTCTTT. It is translated as CASSRQTVNTEAFF. This rearrangement joins TRBV19 to TRBJ1-1; D is unclear. CDR3 size: 14 residues. Germline loops: CDR1 LNHDA, CDR2 SQIVND (reference sequence). Trimming stripped 5 bases from V and 0 bases from J, with 10 bases between.

This chain connects TRBV5-1 to TRBJ1-2, with a weak D call TRBD1 (6 bases). Germline CDR1 reads SGHRS; CDR2 reads YFSETQ. The CDR3 covers 17 residues. V was clipped by 7 bases and J by 4 bases, with 26 bases between them. CDR3: CASSENTGTFNIYGYTF. The CDR3 nucleotides read TGCGCCAGCTCTGAGAACACGGGGACATTTAACATCTATGGCTACACCTTC. The full variable domain, its missing parts supplied by reference TRBV5-1 and TRBJ1-2, is KAGVTQTPRYLIKTRGQQVTLSCSPISGHRSVSWYQQTPGQGLQFLFEYFSETQRNKGNFPGRFSGRQFSNSRSEMNVSTLELGDSALYLCASSENTGTFNIYGYTFGSGTRLTVV.

The chain carries TRBV19 and TRBJ2-7, with D perhaps matching TRBD2 (6 bases). The CDR3 is 13 residues long. Trimming cost V 1 base and J 6 bases, with 10 bases left between them. The germline V gene has CDR1 LNHDA and CDR2 SQIVND (reference sequence). The CDR3, as DNA: TGTGCCAGTAGTATAGCGGGAGCGGGCGAGCAGTACTTC. Residues: CASSIAGAGEQYF.

The chain employs TRBV12-3 or TRBV12-4 and TRBJ2-3; TRBD2 is a possible D gene (6 bases). Trimming pared 8 bases from V and 6 bases from J, leaving 12 bases between. CDR3 length: 12 residues. In DNA, the CDR3 is TGTGCCAGCGGAGGGTATTCGGATACGCAGTATTTT. Amino acids: CASGGYSDTQYF.

The chain couples TRBV5-6 to TRBJ2-3, with D possibly matching TRBD1 (7 bases). CDR1 and CDR2 (germline): SGHDT, YYEEEE. The CDR3 runs to 16 residues. V dropped 1 base and J dropped 1 base, with 13 bases sitting between them. CDR3 sequence: CASSLYVRGGTDTQYF. In DNA, the CDR3 is TGTGCCAGCAGCTTGTATGTCAGGGGGGGCACAGATACGCAGTATTTT.

The J gene is TRBJ2-7, the V gene TRBV29-1, with TRBD1 matching over 11 bases. The CDR3 contains 13 residues. The V gene end was trimmed by 3 bases and the J gene end by 6 bases; junction bases not matched to a gene: 4. The V gene's germline CDR1 is SQVTM and CDR2 ANQGSEA. The CDR3 reads CSVEGDRGIEQYF. For the CDR3, the DNA is TGCAGCGTTGAGGGGGACAGGGGGATCGAGCAGTACTTC.

The DNA of the CDR3 is TGTGCCAGCAGTGAGGGGACAGGGTTCGAGCAGTACTTC. This sequence encodes CASSEGTGFEQYF. The gene calls are TRBV2 and TRBJ2-7, with 9 bases fitting TRBD1. V dropped 3 bases and J dropped 6; count of bases not matched to a gene: 3. This CDR3 spans 13 amino acids. The germline gives CDR1 SNHLY, CDR2 FYNNEI.

This chain uses TRBV5-6 with TRBJ2-2, with a weak D call TRBD1 (6 bases). From germline, CDR1 is SGHDT and CDR2 YYEEEE. This CDR3 spans 17 amino acids. Trimming stripped 0 bases from V and 0 bases from J, with 12 bases between. The CDR3 loop is CASSLAGQLSNTGELFF. The CDR3 region has the DNA TGTGCCAGCAGCTTGGCTGGACAGCTATCGAACACCGGGGAGCTGTTTTTT.

This sequence joins TRBV29-1 and TRBJ2-7; tentative D call: TRBD1 (6 bases). Trimming pared 4 bases from V and 0 bases from J, leaving 19 bases between. CDR1 and CDR2 (germline): SQVTM, ANQGSEA. The CDR3 length is 16 residues. The CDR3 nucleotides are TGCAGCGTTGCCGGGACACATCCAACGAACTCCTACGAGCAGTACTTC. Its protein product is CSVAGTHPTNSYEQYF.

V usage is TRBV4-2 and J usage is TRBJ2-5, with D maybe TRBD1 (5 bases). The CDR3 contains 17 residues. V shed 0 bases and J shed 0 bases, with 14 bases lying between them. In germline, CDR1 is LGHNA, CDR2 YNFKEQ. CDR3 loop: CASSQEGAALYQETQYF. CDR3 sequence (DNA): TGTGCCAGCAGCCAAGAAGGGGCAGCCCTGTACCAAGAGACCCAGTACTTC.

This clone was counted once. The chain carries TRBV13 and TRBJ2-7; TRBD2 might be the D (5 bases). This CDR3 spans 15 amino acids. Germline V gene data show CDR1 as PRHDT and CDR2 as FYEKMQ (reference sequence). Trimming took off 3 bases at V and 2 bases at J, with 14 bases between the two ends. The CDR3, as DNA: TGTGCCAGCAGCTTTAACCTCGGGATCCCCTACGAGCAGTACTTC. Translated: CASSFNLGIPYEQYF.

This clone has just one count. V and J are TRBV6-6 and TRBJ2-7; 12 bases map to TRBD2. J gave up 4 bases and V 7 bases, and 5 bases lay outside the gene matches. Looked up from germline, CDR1 is MNHNY and CDR2 is SVGAGI (reference sequence). This CDR3 comprises 14 residues. DNA for the CDR3: TGTGCCAGCATCGGGGGGACTAGCGGGTACGAGCAGTACTTC. It translates to CASIGGTSGYEQYF.

V and J are TRBV14 and TRBJ1-4; D is ambiguous. The CDR3 has 17 residues. V was clipped by 0 bases and J by 0 bases, with 11 bases between them. CDR1 and CDR2 from the germline V gene are SGHDN and FVKESK. CDR3 in amino acids: CASSQERTVTTNEKLFF. The CDR3 DNA reads as TGTGCCAGCAGCCAAGAGAGAACAGTTACAACTAATGAAAAACTGTTTTTT.

V gene TRBV19 combines with J gene TRBJ2-7; 8 nucleotides line up with TRBD2. The CDR3 has 14 residues. V shed 6 bases and J 3 bases; nucleotides not matched to a gene: 7. Germline V gene sequence: CDR1 LNHDA, CDR2 SQIVND (reference sequence). This CDR3 is CASSNPGGVYEQYF. In nucleotides, the CDR3 is TGTGCCAGTAGCAATCCGGGGGGGGTCTACGAGCAGTACTTC.

This clone was found a few times. The CDR3 nucleotides read TGTGCCAGCAGCGCCGGGACAGGGGCCACTGAAGCTTTCTTT. This gives the protein CASSAGTGATEAFF. The chain couples TRBV9 to TRBJ1-1, with 10 nucleotides matching TRBD1. The germline V gene encodes CDR1 SGDLS and CDR2 YYNGEE. With 3 bases clipped from V and 4 bases from J, the junction kept 3 bases outside the gene matches. There are 14 residues in the CDR3.

The genes are TRBV29-1 and TRBJ2-7; D unresolved. This CDR3 region has 14 residues. The ends were cut back, 4 bases at V and 3 bases at J, with 16 bases in the middle. Germline CDR1 and CDR2: SQVTM and ANQGSEA. The CDR3 region is CSVGSPYSFYEQYF. CDR3 sequence (DNA): TGCAGCGTTGGTTCCCCTTACTCCTTCTACGAGCAGTACTTC.

This chain links TRBV27 with TRBJ1-1; perhaps TRBD1 as D (6 bases). The CDR3 runs 12 residues. V shed 2 bases and J shed 8 bases, with 9 bases lying between them. CDR1 is MNHEY, CDR2 SMNVEV, per germline (reference sequence). This chain's CDR3 is CASSLPGAEAFF. CDR3 nucleotide sequence: TGTGCCAGCAGTTTACCAGGGGCCGAAGCTTTCTTT.

The chain combines TRBV28 with TRBJ2-5; D may be TRBD2 (5 bases). The CDR3 extends over 12 amino acids. Trimming stripped 4 bases from V and 6 bases from J, with 9 bases between. CDR1 is MDHEN, CDR2 SYDVKM, per germline. The CDR3 loop is CASSSRGKTQYF. CDR3 in DNA: TGTGCCAGCAGTTCTCGGGGAAAGACCCAGTACTTC.

This rearrangement joins TRBV5-4 to TRBJ1-6; 10 positions match TRBD1. Germline CDR1 SGHNT, CDR2 YYREEE (reference sequence). This CDR3 has 14 amino acids. V lost 3 bases, J lost 7 bases, and 1 base stayed unmatched. DNA for the CDR3: TGTGCCAGCAGCTCGGGACAGGGGAATTCACCCCTCCACTTT. It translates to CASSSGQGNSPLHF. Using reference TRBV5-4 and TRBJ1-6 for the parts outside the CDR3, the full variable domain is ETGVTQSPTHLIKTRGQQVTLRCSSQSGHNTVSWYQQALGQGPQFIFQYYREEENGRGNFPPRFSGLQFPNYSSELNVNALELDDSALYLCASSSGQGNSPLHFGNGTRLTVT.

The chain couples TRBV4-1 to TRBJ2-5; maybe TRBD2 (5 bases). CDR1 MGHRA and CDR2 YSYEKL come from the germline V gene. V dropped 0 bases and J dropped 1 base, with 12 bases sitting between them. The CDR3 has 16 residues. Here the CDR3 DNA reads TGCGCCAGCAGCCAAGAGCCCAGCGGCCTCCAAGAGACCCAGTACTTC. Residues: CASSQEPSGLQETQYF.

V gene TRBV5-5 combines with J gene TRBJ2-2; a weak D match, TRBD2 (5 bases). Trimming stripped 2 bases from V and 0 bases from J, with 14 bases between. Germline V lookup: CDR1 SGHKS, CDR2 YYEKEE (reference sequence). The CDR3 covers 17 residues. For the CDR3, the DNA is TGTGCCAGCAGCTTAGCGGAAGTAGCGCCGAACACCGGGGAGCTGTTTTTT. Translation gives CASSLAEVAPNTGELFF.

This chain links TRBV30 with TRBJ1-1; D gene ambiguous. The V gene's germline CDR1 is GTSNPN and CDR2 SVGIG (reference sequence). V was pared by 0 bases and J by 1 base, with 6 bases between. The CDR3 totals 13 residues. DNA for the CDR3: TGTGCCTGGAGTGTCGGAGCGAACACTGAAGCTTTCTTT. Translated: CAWSVGANTEAFF.

This clone has only a few counts. This chain uses TRBV7-8 with TRBJ2-7; 10 bases are shared with TRBD2. The CDR3 spans 17 residues. Losses at the gene ends were 4 bases for V and 3 bases for J; bases not matched to a gene: 12. CDR1 and CDR2 (germline): SGHVS, FQNEAQ. The CDR3 region is CASSYLNLGLADYEQYF. The CDR3 region has the DNA TGTGCCAGCAGCTACCTTAATCTAGGACTAGCGGACTACGAGCAGTACTTC.

The chain employs TRBV7-9 and TRBJ2-1; the match to TRBD1 covers 9 bases. V was clipped by 5 bases and J by 3 bases; unmatched bases: 5. The germline gives CDR1 SEHNR, CDR2 FQNEAQ (reference sequence). There are 15 residues in the CDR3. The CDR3 DNA reads as TGTGCCAGCAGCCCGGGACAGGGTCTCTACAATGAGCAGTTCTTC. Translation: CASSPGQGLYNEQFF.

The chain joins TRBV5-6 to TRBJ2-2; tentatively, D is TRBD2 (5 bases). The CDR3 consists of 16 residues. Germline lookup yields CDR1 SGHDT and CDR2 YYEEEE. Deletions cut 4 bases from V and 4 bases from J, with 17 bases between. CDR3 sequence: CASSPWETAATGELFF. CDR3 bases: TGTGCCAGCAGCCCCTGGGAGACCGCGGCCACCGGGGAGCTGTTTTTT.

This chain uses TRBV5-5 with TRBJ1-1, with D perhaps TRBD1 (6 bases). The germline gives CDR1 SGHKS, CDR2 YYEKEE (reference sequence). The CDR3 contains 13 residues. The V end was cut by 1 base, the J end by 7 bases, with 11 bases between. The CDR3 coding sequence is TGTGCCAGCAGCTTGTACCAGGGGATTGAAGCTTTCTTT. Translated, it gives CASSLYQGIEAFF.

The chain has TRBV5-8 and TRBJ1-5, with a weak D call TRBD1 (5 bases). Germline CDR1 reads SGHTS; CDR2 reads YDEGEE. The CDR3 is 15 residues long. Trimming removed 0 bases from V and 3 bases from J, with 10 bases in between. The CDR3 reads CASSLGQKVNQPQHF. The CDR3 DNA sequence: TGTGCCAGCAGCTTGGGACAGAAAGTCAATCAGCCCCAGCATTTT.

The rearrangement joins TRBV12-3 or TRBV12-4 to TRBJ1-3; weak D call: TRBD1 (5 bases). This CDR3 has 13 amino acids. Trimming removed 5 bases from V and 4 bases from J, with 9 bases in between. CDR3 sequence reads: CASSQGGGNTIYF. The CDR3 region has the DNA TGTGCCAGCAGTCAGGGTGGGGGAAACACCATATATTTT.